This TCR beta chain was documented in a study of blood T cell repertoires in COVID-19. TCRdb's copy holds only in-frame clones and misses some; the assay was immunoSEQ multiplex PCR. Of around 120,000 clones listed, 65% to 80% are singletons. Per germline, CDR1 MNHEY and CDR2 SMNVEV (reference sequence). The CDR3 is made up of 16 amino acids. V lost 0 bases and J lost 4; bases outside the gene matches: 5. The receptor was derived from a man between 70 and 80 years old with acute or convalescent COVID-19. The specimen sequenced was peripheral blood. The V gene is TRBV27, the J gene TRBJ2-5; 10 bases match TRBD1. The CDR3 DNA reads TGTGCCAGCAGTTTATCCGCAAGGGACAGGGGAGAGACCCAGTACTTC. The encoded protein is CASSLSARDRGETQYF.